A selection of T cell receptor beta chains follows, all from one sample in a study of human T cells and chemical hapten exposure. TCRdb analysed the RACE reads with MiXCR anew, one entry per CDR3 protein. This repertoire shows 300,000 to 400,000 distinct CDR3 sequences, under 9% found once; its top ten account for roughly 7.9%. The sequenced sample was whole blood, obtained in connection with sensitization to the hapten diphenylcyclopropenone (DPC). Source of these receptors: a woman between 18 and 30 years old with alopecia areata. Some clones in this sample may be carry-over from other donors' samples. Each CDR3 is given with its conserved first and last residue. Fields, in order: V gene, D gene, CDR3 length, J gene, CDR3 protein. A D gene is named only where the DNA matches it firmly.

TRBV7-8	.	13	TRBJ1-6	CASSLMRGVPLHF
TRBV12-3/TRBV12-4	TRBD2	14	TRBJ2-1	CASSLLGLADEQFF
TRBV6-1	TRBD1	18	TRBJ2-2	CASRRGTGGASDTGELFF
TRBV4-3	.	15	TRBJ2-7	CASSQDLASSYEQYF
TRBV7-6	TRBD1	15	TRBJ1-6	CASSFFRDSNSPLHF
TRBV27	.	13	TRBJ2-5	CASALARGETQYF
TRBV6-2/TRBV6-3	.	12	TRBJ2-5	CASSYSTETQYF
TRBV6-5	TRBD1	15	TRBJ2-3	CASRIRQGGTDTQYF
TRBV7-2	.	16	TRBJ2-1	CASSLDGARIYNEQFF
TRBV7-3	.	14	TRBJ1-6	CASSLVGGDSPLHF
TRBV12-3/TRBV12-4	.	12	TRBJ2-1	CASSLAPNEQFF
TRBV5-4	.	12	TRBJ1-5	CASSLQNQPQHF
TRBV12-3/TRBV12-4	.	13	TRBJ2-4	CASSLGRADIQYF
TRBV15	TRBD1	18	TRBJ2-3	CATSRGASGGWATDTQYF
TRBV7-9	.	11	TRBJ1-1	CASSLNTEAFF
TRBV7-2	TRBD2	16	TRBJ2-1	CASSIGTSGGLNEQFF
TRBV6-6	TRBD1	17	TRBJ1-5	CASRAASPGQGDKPQHF
TRBV12-5	.	14	TRBJ1-4	CASGPGAPNEKLFF
TRBV7-2	TRBD1	16	TRBJ1-4	CASSLSLPGGSEKLFF
TRBV29-1	.	13	TRBJ2-7	CSVEAVGANEQYF
TRBV6-5	.	15	TRBJ1-4	CASTQKGLENEKLFF
TRBV5-1	.	15	TRBJ1-1	CASSFIGDSISEAFF
TRBV6-5	.	13	TRBJ2-7	CASSYNRGYEQHF
TRBV29-1	TRBD2	14	TRBJ2-2	CSASGLAMAGELFF
TRBV6-5	TRBD1	15	TRBJ1-4	CASSLNRGGVEKLFF
TRBV20-1	.	13	TRBJ2-7	CSAVGTSNYEQYF
TRBV20-1	TRBD1	14	TRBJ1-6	CSADSGTGNSPLHF
TRBV20-1	.	13	TRBJ2-2	CSVSETGTGELFF
TRBV27	TRBD2	15	TRBJ2-7	CASSFGLAGTYEQYF
TRBV6-2/TRBV6-3	TRBD1	14	TRBJ1-1	CASSYHPGGTEAFF
TRBV6-5	.	15	TRBJ1-5	CASSPYRDSNQPQHF
TRBV28	.	12	TRBJ1-1	CASIGSNTEAFF
TRBV6-1	.	13	TRBJ2-5	CASGRGLGETQYF
TRBV7-9	.	16	TRBJ1-6	CASSLGSPASDSPLHF
TRBV5-4	.	15	TRBJ2-3	CASSLKVGSTDTQYF
TRBV2	TRBD1	11	TRBJ1-2	CASSPDRVCTF
TRBV7-2	TRBD1	18	TRBJ2-3	CASSLHRGHLRSTDTQYF
TRBV27	.	16	TRBJ1-2	CASRKPDSGGFYGYTF
TRBV6-5	TRBD1	14	TRBJ1-1	CASSLQGAYTEAFF
TRBV9	.	14	TRBJ1-5	CASSPRESNQPQHF
TRBV6-2/TRBV6-3	.	14	TRBJ1-5	CASSEQGTNQPQHF
TRBV20-1	TRBD2	17	TRBJ2-3	CSASKRGPETLTDTQYF
TRBV29-1	.	15	TRBJ2-5	CSVELPGLFIRTQYF
TRBV6-5	.	15	TRBJ1-6	CASSYWGKDNSPLHF
TRBV20-1	.	15	TRBJ2-3	CSASGEGGGTDTQYF
TRBV7-9	TRBD2	14	TRBJ2-7	CASSLRGDSYEQYF
TRBV14	.	14	TRBJ1-1	CASSPVGVGTEAFF
TRBV5-6	TRBD2	17	TRBJ2-3	CASSLVKLAGGQDTQYF
TRBV6-2/TRBV6-3	.	16	TRBJ1-1	CASSSRVSQGNTEAFF
TRBV6-1	.	13	TRBJ2-3	CASSELDGLPKYF
TRBV27	.	14	TRBJ2-2	CASSLWGSTGELFF
TRBV20-1	.	15	TRBJ2-2	CSAREGPRNTGELFF
TRBV27	TRBD1	15	TRBJ2-1	CASSAGQGAVDEQFF
TRBV27	.	14	TRBJ1-1	CASSFAVRNTEAFF
TRBV12-3/TRBV12-4	.	13	TRBJ1-1	CATDSPGNTEAFF